This TCR beta chain was sequenced in a study of cytotoxic CD8 clonotypes in ibrutinib-treated CLL. The overall study: Patients gave response samples after a median around twelve months of treatment, range 6 to 36. General study points: For progressing versus sustained-remission patients, sampling times were not the same.

CDR1 and CDR2 from the germline V gene are MNHNS and SASEGT. This CDR3 comprises 13 residues. V lost 6 bases and J lost 3; bases outside the gene matches: 5. Libraries were prepared by immunoSEQ multiplex PCR; TCRdb keeps only in-frame clonotypes and omits some of them. The data contain around 150,000 clones, around 81% of them singletons. A remark on this clone: Its target is unknown.

The starting material was PBMCs, obtained after 36 months of ibrutinib treatment. The rearrangement links TRBV6-1 to TRBJ2-7; 7 bases match TRBD1. The source of this sequence is a human donor with chronic lymphocytic leukemia. CDR3 protein: CASRLGQNYEQYF. CDR3 nucleotide sequence: TGTGCCAGCAGATTGGGACAGAACTACGAGCAGTACTTC.